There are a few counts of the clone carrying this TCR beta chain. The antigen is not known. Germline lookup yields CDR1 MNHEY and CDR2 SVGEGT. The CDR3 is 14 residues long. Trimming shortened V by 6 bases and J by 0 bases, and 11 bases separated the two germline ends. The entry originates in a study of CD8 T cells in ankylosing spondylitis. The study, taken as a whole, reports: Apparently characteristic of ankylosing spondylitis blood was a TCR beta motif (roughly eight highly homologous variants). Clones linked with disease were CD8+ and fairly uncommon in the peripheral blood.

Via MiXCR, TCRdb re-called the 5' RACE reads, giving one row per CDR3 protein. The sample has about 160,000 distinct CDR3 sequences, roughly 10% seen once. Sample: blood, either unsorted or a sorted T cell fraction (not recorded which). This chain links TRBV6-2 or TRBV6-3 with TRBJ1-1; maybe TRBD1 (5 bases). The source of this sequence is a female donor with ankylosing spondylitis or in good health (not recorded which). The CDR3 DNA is TGTGCCAGCAGCTATGACAGCATGAACACTGAAGCTTTCTTT. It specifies CASSYDSMNTEAFF.